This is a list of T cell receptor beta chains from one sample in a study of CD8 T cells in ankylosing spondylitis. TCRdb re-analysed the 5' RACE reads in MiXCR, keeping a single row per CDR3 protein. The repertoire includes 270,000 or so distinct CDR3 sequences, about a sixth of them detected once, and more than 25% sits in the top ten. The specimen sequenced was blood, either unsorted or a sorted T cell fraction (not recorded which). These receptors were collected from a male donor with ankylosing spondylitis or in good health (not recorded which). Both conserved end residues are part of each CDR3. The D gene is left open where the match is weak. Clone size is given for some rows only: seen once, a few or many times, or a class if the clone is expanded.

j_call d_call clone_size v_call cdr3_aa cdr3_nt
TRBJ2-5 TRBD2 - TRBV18 CASSPQGLVPLYQETQYF TGTGCCAGCTCACCTCAGGGACTAGTCCCCCTCTACCAAGAGACCCAGTACTTC
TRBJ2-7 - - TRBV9 CASSVAPPYEQYF TGTGCCAGCAGCGTAGCCCCGCCCTACGAGCAGTACTTC
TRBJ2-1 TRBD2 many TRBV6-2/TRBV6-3 CASSYSGGSYNEQFF TGTGCCAGCAGTTACTCCGGGGGGTCCTACAATGAGCAGTTCTTC
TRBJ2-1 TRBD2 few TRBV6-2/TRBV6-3 CASRAGRSSYNEQFF TGTGCCAGCAGAGCCGGGAGGAGCTCCTACAATGAGCAGTTCTTC
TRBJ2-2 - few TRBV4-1 CASSQAKNTGELFF TGCGCCAGCAGCCAGGCCAAGAACACCGGGGAGCTGTTTTTT
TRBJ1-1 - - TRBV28 CASSFSEMGGTEAFF TGTGCCAGCAGTTTTTCCGAGATGGGGGGCACTGAAGCTTTCTTT
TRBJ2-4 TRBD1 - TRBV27 CASRGTGNIQYF TGTGCCAGCAGGGGGACAGGGAACATTCAGTACTTC
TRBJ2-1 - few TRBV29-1 CSVLLVPYNEQFF TGCAGCGTATTACTAGTACCCTACAATGAGCAGTTCTTC
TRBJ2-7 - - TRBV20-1 CSASPAISGEQYF TGCAGTGCTAGCCCGGCCATTTCGGGCGAGCAGTACTTC
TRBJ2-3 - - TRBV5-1 CASSRPPTDTQYF TGCGCCAGCAGTCGGCCCCCCACAGATACGCAGTATTTT